This T cell receptor beta chain was recovered during a study of cytomegalovirus exposure and HLA in healthy donors (dated by TCRdb to about 2017). As for the study more broadly: In an earlier analysis of some 550 of the donors, 276 Gb of sequence data and 95 million to 130 million unique TCR beta sequences from 150 million to 200 million T cells were reported. Besides the first cohort of 666 subjects, a separate validation cohort made up of roughly 120 different subjects was used. To study patterns of TCR occurrence, a later analysis re-analyzed previously published TCR beta repertoires from 600 to 750 donors and added high-resolution HLA genotyping. The number of donors typed differed by locus, with about 629-630 for A, B, C, DRB1 and DQB1, more than 500 for DQA1, under 610 for DPA1, and about 450 for DPB1. To predict cytomegalovirus infection status, the study combined high-throughput TCR immunosequencing, statistical association of individual TCRs with disease status, and machine learning. Four to six DR-DQ haplotypes were handled as single units for association and clustering, since linkage in the cohort was strong. Of the roughly 420 genotyped donors, 75% to 85% were placed in the genetic ancestry cluster associated with self-reported Caucasian donors. In the later analysis, no new phenotypic data were used to find candidate immune exposures; instead, reliance was placed on TCR beta sequences and their occurrence across donors. Donor age, sex, ethnicity and CMV serostatus were collected together with the repertoire data. A later genetic analysis took genome-wide SNP genotypes for about 65% of the 666 donors and used that subset as a discovery cohort. The T cell repertoires of around 670 subjects were profiled by immunosequencing and related to cytomegalovirus serostatus. Both class I and class II loci were covered by HLA typing, at four-digit resolution. On average, around 240,000 unique TCR beta nucleotide sequences were sequenced per donor among a few hundred genotyped donors of the cohort, with 15% to 20% of those sequences being non-productive. Every discovery cohort repertoire had been produced on one sequencing platform. In an earlier analysis of several hundred of the donors, high-throughput TCR beta sequencing was used to judge whether each TCR beta V gene segment behaved as functional or pseudogenic. An early release that covered fewer than 800 HLA-typed donors contained approximately 300 gigabases of sequencing data and 85 million to 100 million unique TCR sequences. The study aimed to test whether cataloging public T cell receptors could reveal signatures of past pathogen exposure. Findings and caveats that apply to the study as a whole: Compared with the roughly 670-donor mean, donors in an Asian-associated ancestry cluster had fewer N-insertions in productive TCRs, according to a later genetic analysis. A further reported finding was that TCR beta sequences accurately predicted the HLA-A and HLA-B alleles for most subjects in the first cohort. Strong co-occurrence of HLA alleles, especially DR and DQ, made assigning TCR associations to individual alleles difficult. In a later analysis, TCR association rates were found to vary across HLA loci, with the most associated TCRs seen for DRB1 alleles and the fewest for HLA-C alleles. In a later analysis, HLA-associated TCR beta chains showed more clonal expansion and lower generation probabilities than non-associated chains that were equally common. In both the original and validation cohorts, the classifier was reported to diagnose cytomegalovirus status with high specificity and sensitivity. In this cohort, only TCR beta chains were sequenced, and detectable features were limited by the absence of alpha or paired-chain data. A later analysis associated about 18,000 TCR beta sequences with specific HLA alleles at a false discovery rate of 0.05. Because counts were too low, roughly 18 rarely observed V segments, including chromosome 9 orphons, were left out of the earlier analysis of 587 of the donors. The authors suggested that the approach could potentially be generalized to other disease states and immunological phenotypes. While some public TCRs were present in many individuals, most TCR sequences turned up only very rarely across donors. Immune exposure information for the cohort was limited to CMV serostatus. Linkage disequilibrium might explain the correlated functional status among segregating V segments, but an unknown experimental factor could not be excluded. Sequencing depth was assumed to be roughly uniform across donors in the presence/absence analyses, though that assumption may not hold. In the study, approximately 160 TCR beta chains were listed as associated with cytomegalovirus. A group of highly shared sequence variants was considered likely to be a technical artifact of the sequencing pipeline. An association between a missense DCLRE1C variant and V-gene and J-gene trimming of TCR beta chains was found in a later genetic analysis and replicated in an independent cohort. According to a later analysis, parvovirus B19, influenza, CMV and Epstein-Barr virus appeared linked to several top co-occurrence clusters. Broadly in line with IMGT annotations, most TCR beta V segments showed up in productive rearrangements about 87% or about 30% of the time in an earlier analysis of around 550 of the donors. A few of the identified cytomegalovirus-associated TCR beta chains were confirmed in vitro to be specific for cytomegalovirus antigens. Because HLA typing was unavailable for some donors at each locus, only the typed subset was used in association tests. Most CMV-associated TCR beta chains appeared to be HLA-restricted in a later analysis, and the HLA associations seemed to be driven largely by CMV exposure.

With regard to this clone: Its antigen has not been determined. There are no base qualities to consult, and no much larger clone falls within one base.

The cohort comprised approximately 700 healthy bone marrow donors. At the time of sampling, every cohort member was nominally healthy, though immune exposures that went unrecorded were likely present. The donor was CMV seronegative and belonged to the group of approximately 320 seronegative cohort members. A peripheral blood sample was collected from each donor, and TCR beta sequencing was performed on peripheral blood mononuclear cells. The Qiagen DNeasy Blood Extraction Kit was used to extract genomic DNA from the blood cell samples. Preparation of the library involved the immunoSEQ multiplex PCR assay. For the multiplex PCR, a mixture combining 60 forward primers for TCR Vbeta segments and 13 reverse primers for TCR Jbeta segments was used. Amplification of the CDR3 region of rearranged TCR beta genes was performed with a multiplex PCR assay on genomic DNA. The Illumina HiSeq System was used to sequence the amplified TCR beta libraries as 87-base-pair reads. The study's processing was this. Across the 640 or so repertoires, a later analysis counted about 81 million unique TCR beta chains, roughly 11 million of which were shared by at least two donors. A nearest-neighbor algorithm error-corrected the raw reads and collapsed the reads into unique sequences, merging closely related sequences to remove PCR and sequencing errors. To assign V, D and J gene segments, CDR3 sequences were aligned to IMGT reference sequences. For a sequence to be retained, a match of at least six nucleotides was required to both a V gene segment and a J gene segment. A rearrangement counted as productive if the CDR3 had no stop codons and remained in frame with V and J, and every other rearrangement counted as non-productive. Following IMGT convention, CDR3 was defined as the stretch from the second conserved V-encoded cysteine to the conserved J-encoded phenylalanine. The earlier analysis of 500 to 600 of the donors excluded sequences that lacked an unambiguous match to a single V gene segment. An earlier analysis of a few hundred of the donors classified V segments as functional when productive rearrangements were above 56.7% and as segregating when the standard deviation between donors was above 5%. A statistical classification framework was developed to diagnose cytomegalovirus status using the catalog of TCR beta chain sequences. V and J gene assignment, in a later analysis, came from comparing TCR nucleotide sequences with IMGT/GENE-DB human TR gene sequences. Using the TCRdist pipeline, a later analysis assigned CDR3 sequences along with most-parsimonious VDJ recombination scenarios. A later analysis defined each TCR beta chain by its CDR3 amino acid sequence plus V-gene family, and excluded reads lacking a unique V-gene family. As a way to deal with suspected cross-contamination and a sequencing artifact, a later analysis dropped under 600 nucleotide sequences that were highly shared and had low generation probability. In a later analysis, a clonal expansion index was calculated for each public chain from normalized within-repertoire ranks of inferred template counts. Generation probabilities in a later analysis came from a VDJ recombination model fitted to out-of-frame rearrangements, and those results were checked against IGoR. A later analysis scored TCR-TCR, TCR-HLA and TCR-CMV co-occurrence with hypergeometric tests, applying a repertoire-size bias correction to TCR pairs. To estimate false discovery rates, a later analysis permuted the HLA or CMV assignments 20 times. In a later analysis, co-occurring TCRs were grouped with DBSCAN, and TCRdist sequence similarity was added when clustering was performed within HLA-allele-positive subsets. Repertoires with fewer than 30,000 or more than 120,000 public chains were left out of co-occurrence clustering, as were five repertoires with anomalous nucleotide sharing. Drawn from immuneACCESS, this table holds only the in-frame rearrangements with V and J called that TCRdb kept. Clones are partly lost; checked studies trace under half to an unresolved V gene and leave the rest unexplained. D and trimming come from the DNA, and the V and J calls and clone size come from that table. The sample table lists about 120,000 clones, more than 70% of them with a count of one. Of the sample, approximately 3.8% falls within the top ten clones.

The material sequenced was PBMCs. This TCR was recovered from a man aged 25 to 40 in good health and CMV-seronegative.

This receptor has the CDR3 CASSLSRTGHTEAFF. Here is the DNA: TGTGCCAGCAGTTTATCCAGGACAGGGCACACTGAAGCTTTCTTT. The chain is made from TRBV28 and TRBJ1-1; TRBD1 aligns with 8 central bases. V is cut back by 1 base and J by 3 bases, with 4 bases in the junction unmatched. The CDR3 spans 15 residues, from the cysteine through the phenylalanine. The sequence is cut down to CDR3 DNA, 45 bases in frame from base 1. Looking up the germline V gene yields CDR1 MDHEN and CDR2 SYDVKM.